This T cell receptor beta chain was recorded in a study of shared T cell receptors in the human thymus. In its sample, this clone was seen once. Assay used: immunoSEQ multiplex PCR; TCRdb lists only in-frame clones, some missing. The profile shows hundreds of thousands of clones, over 75% of them singletons. This sample also belongs to another study, concerning human thymus T cells. That paper states: Healthy Finnish infants undergoing corrective surgery for congenital heart defects provided the donor material. The thymus was resected at corrective cardiac surgery. Thymic and blood repertoires appeared to display a bias in their usage of V and J genes. Unrelated people showed highly overlapping thymic repertoires, related research reported.

The TCR was taken from a boy in the first two years of life with a congenital heart defect. Sequencing was carried out using thymocytes.

CDR3 in DNA: TGTGCCAGCAGCTTAGCTTGGGCGAACAGGGTTGGGACTGAAGCTTTCTTT. It specifies CASSLAWANRVGTEAFF. J is TRBJ1-1 and V is TRBV7-6; perhaps TRBD1 as D (6 bases). The CDR3 length is 17 residues. V lost 0 bases and J lost 5, with 19 bases in between. Per germline, CDR1 SGHVS and CDR2 FNYEAQ.